This T cell receptor beta chain was captured in a study of blood T cell repertoires in COVID-19. This CDR3 has 14 residues. Germline V lookup: CDR1 SGHTA, CDR2 FQGNSA. Comment on this clone: Compared with germline, one end of the junction differs, possibly owing to a read error.

Authors' data handling: Researchers report that nucleated cell counts were estimated from reference gene primer amplification. Data came from immunoSEQ multiplex PCR; TCRdb stores just in-frame clones and leaves some out. V, J and clone size derive from that table, while D and trimming were established from the DNA sequence. The sample contains 140,000 or so clones, 70% to 90% of which appear only once. Sequencing was performed on peripheral blood. The V call is TRBV7-2, the J call TRBJ2-1; 11 positions match TRBD2. This sequence was found in a human donor with acute or convalescent COVID-19. The donor label of this sample is uncertain. This chain's CDR3 is CASSLVNSGGAAVF. The DNA of the CDR3 is TGTGCCAGCAGCTTAGTGAATAGCGGGGGGGCCGCGGTCTTC.